This T cell receptor (beta chain) was profiled in a study of cytomegalovirus exposure and HLA in healthy donors. Study-level points and caveats: Donors were assumed by presence/absence analyses to have roughly uniform sequencing depth. Approximately 18,000 TCR beta sequences were associated with HLA alleles at 0.05 false discovery rate in a later analysis.

CDR1 SGDLS and CDR2 YYNGEE come from the germline V gene. V gave up 0 bases and J gave up 0 bases, with 13 bases separating them. The CDR3 covers 16 residues. 60 Vbeta and 13 Jbeta primers were used in PCR. Assay: immunoSEQ multiplex PCR; the TCRdb copy retains only in-frame clones and omits some. The table lists 150,000 to 200,000 clones, around 68% of them singletons. On this clone: The antigen is undetermined.

This sequence originates from a man aged 45-60 years in good health and CMV-seronegative. Sequencing was done on a sample of PBMCs. The chain couples TRBV9 to TRBJ2-7; a possible D gene is TRBD1 (5 bases). Here the CDR3 reads CASSVGMGQGSYEQYF. The CDR3 DNA reads TGTGCCAGCAGCGTAGGGATGGGGCAGGGCTCCTACGAGCAGTACTTC.